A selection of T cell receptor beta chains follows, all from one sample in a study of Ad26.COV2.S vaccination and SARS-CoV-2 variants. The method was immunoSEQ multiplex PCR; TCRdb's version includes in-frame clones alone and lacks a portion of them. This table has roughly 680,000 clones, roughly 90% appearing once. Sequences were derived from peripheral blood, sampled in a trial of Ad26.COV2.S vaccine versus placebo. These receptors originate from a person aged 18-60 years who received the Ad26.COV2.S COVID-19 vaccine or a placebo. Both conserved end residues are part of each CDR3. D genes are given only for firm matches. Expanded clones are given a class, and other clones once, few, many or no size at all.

CASSLIQFSGTEAFF,TGTGCCAGCAGCCTTATACAGTTCTCAGGGACTGAAGCTTTCTTT,TRBJ1-1,NA,NA,TRBV14
CASSEQGPGELFF,TGTGCCAGCAGTGAACAGGGTCCCGGGGAGCTGTTTTTT,TRBJ2-2,NA,NA,TRBV12-3/TRBV12-4
CATSEPSTSGHNEQFF,TGTGCCACCAGTGAGCCGTCTACTAGCGGACACAATGAGCAGTTCTTC,TRBJ2-1,NA,TRBD2,TRBV24-1
CASSLDGNQPQHF,TGTGCCAGCAGCCTGGACGGGAATCAGCCCCAGCATTTT,TRBJ1-5,NA,NA,TRBV7-3
CASSLPTGTWGYEQYF,TGTGCCAGCAGCTTACCGACAGGGACCTGGGGCTACGAGCAGTACTTC,TRBJ2-7,NA,TRBD1,TRBV7-8
CASSLDRGNTEAFF,TGTGCCAGCTCACTCGACAGGGGGAACACTGAAGCTTTCTTT,TRBJ1-1,NA,TRBD1,TRBV18
CASSFRGLAGAREQFF,TGTGCCAGCAGCTTTAGGGGACTAGCGGGGGCCCGGGAGCAGTTCTTC,TRBJ2-1,NA,TRBD2,TRBV11-3
CASSKDRTDNNEQFF,TGTGCCAGCAGCAAAGATAGGACAGACAACAATGAGCAGTTCTTC,TRBJ2-1,NA,NA,TRBV21-1
CASRGGESSYEQYF,TGTGCCAGCAGGGGGGGGGAAAGCTCCTACGAGCAGTACTTC,TRBJ2-7,NA,TRBD2,TRBV27
CASSRPGGGTGANVLTF,TGTGCCAGCAGCCGGCCAGGGGGAGGGACTGGGGCCAACGTCCTGACTTTC,TRBJ2-6,NA,NA,TRBV5-4
CASSPEGQFYNEQFF,TGTGCCAGCTCACCTGAGGGGCAGTTCTACAATGAGCAGTTCTTC,TRBJ2-1,once,NA,TRBV18
CALPGTANEKLFF,TGTGCCCTCCCCGGGACCGCGAATGAAAAACTGTTTTTT,TRBJ1-4,once,NA,TRBV30
CASSGSGTGDETQYF,TGTGCCAGCAGCGGGTCCGGGACAGGGGATGAGACCCAGTACTTC,TRBJ2-5,NA,TRBD1,TRBV5-6
CATSASGGGDTQYF,TGTGCCACCAGTGCCAGCGGAGGTGGAGATACGCAGTATTTT,TRBJ2-3,once,NA,TRBV24-1
CASTPMWGEQFF,TGTGCCAGCACCCCGATGTGGGGGGAGCAGTTCTTC,TRBJ2-1,few,NA,TRBV2
CSASTGNYNEQFF,TGCAGTGCCAGTACGGGGAACTACAATGAGCAGTTCTTC,TRBJ2-1,NA,NA,TRBV20-1
CASSLGVNTGELFF,TGTGCCAGCAGCTTAGGGGTGAACACCGGGGAGCTGTTTTTT,TRBJ2-2,NA,NA,TRBV13
CASSQDLGTSYEQYF,TGCGCCAGCAGCCAAGATTTAGGTACCTCCTACGAGCAGTACTTC,TRBJ2-7,NA,NA,TRBV4-3
CASRTPGRADTQYF,TGTGCCAGCAGAACCCCAGGGAGGGCAGATACGCAGTATTTT,TRBJ2-3,NA,TRBD2,TRBV7-2
CASSFRVGSPLHF,TGTGCCAGCAGTTTCCGGGTTGGGTCACCCCTCCACTTT,TRBJ1-6,NA,NA,TRBV12-3/TRBV12-4
CASSQDGTPGYTF,TGCGCCAGCAGCCAAGATGGGACTCCCGGTTACACCTTC,TRBJ1-2,NA,NA,TRBV4-3
CASSSGLNTEAFF,TGTGCCAGCAGTTCCGGTTTGAACACTGAAGCTTTCTTT,TRBJ1-1,NA,NA,TRBV12-3/TRBV12-4
CASSSAGPANEKLFF,TGTGCCAGCAGCTCCGCGGGGCCGGCTAATGAAAAACTGTTTTTT,TRBJ1-4,NA,NA,TRBV3-1/TRBV3-2
CAWIRTAATEAFF,TGTGCCTGGATACGGACGGCAGCCACTGAAGCTTTCTTT,TRBJ1-1,NA,NA,TRBV30
CASSPRTGIGELFF,TGTGCCAGTAGTCCCAGGACAGGGATCGGGGAGCTGTTTTTT,TRBJ2-2,NA,TRBD1,TRBV19
CASSLGGTANTEAFF,TGTGCCAGCAGCTTGGGTGGGACAGCGAACACTGAAGCTTTCTTT,TRBJ1-1,NA,TRBD1,TRBV5-4
CASSSWAGTTDTQYF,TGTGCCAGCAGCTCTTGGGCGGGGACCACAGATACGCAGTATTTT,TRBJ2-3,NA,NA,TRBV7-2
CASSLGRGVYEQYF,TGTGCCAGCAGTTTAGGTCGGGGAGTCTACGAGCAGTACTTC,TRBJ2-7,NA,NA,TRBV27
CATSPGAGGPYNEQFF,TGTGCCACCAGCCCTGGGGCGGGAGGGCCCTACAATGAGCAGTTCTTC,TRBJ2-1,NA,TRBD2,TRBV24-1
CATSDFEGRGPHTDTQYF,TGTGCCACCAGTGATTTTGAGGGCAGGGGGCCGCACACAGATACGCAGTATTTT,TRBJ2-3,NA,TRBD1,TRBV24-1
CASRIPGNMVDEQYF,TGTGCCAGCCGGATCCCGGGGAACATGGTAGACGAGCAGTACTTC,TRBJ2-7,NA,NA,TRBV11-2
CAWSRGYEQYF,TGTGCCTGGAGTAGGGGGTACGAGCAGTACTTC,TRBJ2-7,NA,NA,TRBV30
CASSPDRSRTSNEKLFF,TGTGCCAGTAGTCCCGACCGATCCCGCACATCTAATGAAAAACTGTTTTTT,TRBJ1-4,NA,NA,TRBV19
CSASNRGLDQPQHF,TGCAGTGCTAGTAACAGGGGCCTGGATCAGCCCCAGCATTTT,TRBJ1-5,few,TRBD1,TRBV20-1
CASRNRGSDQETQYF,TGTGCCAGCAGGAACAGGGGAAGTGACCAAGAGACCCAGTACTTC,TRBJ2-5,once,TRBD1,TRBV6-5
CASSSQGTIYF,TGTGCCAGCAGCTCACAAGGGACCATATATTTT,TRBJ1-3,few,NA,TRBV12-3/TRBV12-4
CASSQVASGDYEQYF,TGCGCCAGCAGCCAAGTGGCTTCAGGAGACTACGAGCAGTACTTC,TRBJ2-7,few,NA,TRBV4-3
CASSSVGETQYF,TGTGCCAGCAGTTCAGTGGGGGAGACCCAGTACTTC,TRBJ2-5,NA,NA,TRBV5-6
CASSSTIPTDTQYF,TGCGCCAGCAGCTCAACTATTCCCACAGATACGCAGTATTTT,TRBJ2-3,once,NA,TRBV10-2
CASSLAGGPYEQYF,TGCGCCAGCAGCTTGGCCGGGGGTCCCTACGAGCAGTACTTC,TRBJ2-7,NA,NA,TRBV5-1
CASSTPSGRGLYEQYF,TGTGCCAGCAGCACCCCTAGCGGGAGGGGGTTATACGAGCAGTACTTC,TRBJ2-7,NA,TRBD2,TRBV3-1/TRBV3-2
CAARGGKVLYEQYF,TGTGCCGCAAGAGGCGGGAAGGTACTCTACGAGCAGTACTTC,TRBJ2-7,NA,NA,TRBV6-5
CASSPVSFTDTGELFF,TGTGCCAGCAGCCCCGTGTCGTTTACCGACACCGGGGAGCTGTTTTTT,TRBJ2-2,NA,NA,TRBV7-3